The sequence of this T cell receptor (beta chain) was determined in a study of OX40 agonist ivuxolimab in advanced cancers. Produced via immunoSEQ multiplex PCR; TCRdb's table is partial and in-frame only. The sample lists about 40,000 clones, around 88% occurring once. The CDR3 is 15 amino acids. Germline V CDR1 and CDR2: MDHEN, SYDVKM. V trimming: 1 base; J trimming: 4 bases; junction bases outside the gene matches: 3. The table lists this clone with a count of one. Other DNA sequences in this specimen translate into the identical CDR3. The chain employs TRBV28 and TRBJ2-3, with TRBD2 identical over 9 bases. The receptor's source is an adult with an advanced solid tumor such as melanoma, head and neck, liver or kidney cancer. The specimen comprised CD4+ or CD8+ T cells sorted from blood, sampled in a trial of the OX40 agonist ivuxolimab. Here the CDR3 reads CASSLLAGEADTQYF. The DNA for the CDR3 is TGTGCCAGCAGTTTATTAGCGGGAGAGGCAGATACGCAGTATTTT.